Presented here are 13 T cell receptor beta chains from one specimen sequenced in a study of T cell clonality in common variable immunodeficiency. For these receptors, no antigen is known. Clones were sequenced by immunoSEQ multiplex PCR, and TCRdb holds only the in-frame ones, with some missing. The repertoire consists of roughly 17,000 clones, none detected only once. Study-wide points: Common variable immunodeficiency TCR beta sequences reportedly had fewer deletions and N-nucleotide insertions.

Sequences were obtained from peripheral blood mononuclear cells. These receptors came from a human donor with common variable immunodeficiency.

Comment on this clone: The CDR3 end falls 3 residues outside the read, so it is completed with the germline J gene. The rearrangement links TRBV30 to TRBJ2-4, with TRBD1 as a possible D gene (6 bases). CDR1 GTSNPN and CDR2 SVGIG come from the germline V gene (reference sequence). This CDR3 spans 13 amino acids. Trimming shortened V by 8 bases and J by 6 bases, and 17 bases separated the two germline ends. CDR3 DNA, as far as it was read: TGTGCCGCCGCACAGGGCCTGGGAAACATT. This gives the protein CAAAQGLGNI. The full-length CDR3 reads as CAAAQGLGNIQYF.

Many counts were recorded for this clone. With the read ending 3 residues before the CDR3 end, the germline J gene is used to fill in that end. The chain joins TRBV30 to TRBJ2-1, with D possibly TRBD2 on 5 matching bases. CDR3 length: 14 amino acids. Trimming shortened V by 4 bases and J by 6 bases, and 16 bases separated the two germline ends. Germline assignment: CDR1 GTSNPN and CDR2 SVGIG (reference sequence). The CDR3 loop reads CAWKAGLGVNEQFF. Incomplete CDR3 DNA: TGTGCCTGGAAGGCAGGCCTCGGGGTCAATGAG.

In its sample, this clone is medium-sized. The CDR3 end falls 3 residues outside the read, so it is completed with the germline J gene. This chain links TRBV6-2 or TRBV6-3 with TRBJ2-5; D is possibly TRBD2 (5 bases). The CDR3 spans 12 residues. The germline gives CDR1 MNHEY, CDR2 SVGEGT. With 6 bases removed from V and 7 bases from J, the gap between germline ends came to 12 bases. CDR3 loop: CASSELDGTQYF. The part of the CDR3 DNA that was read is TGTGCCAGCAGCGAACTAGACGGGACC.

This clone was picked up a small number of times. The CDR3 DNA, read in part, is TGTGCCAGCAGCTTCGCCGTAGCGGGGGGGTTTAATGAG. As protein: CASSFAVAGGFNE. The whole CDR3 sequence reads CASSFAVAGGFNEQFF. The genes are TRBV7-3 and TRBJ2-1, with 11 positions matching TRBD2. The read ends 3 residues early relative to the CDR3; the germline J gene fills the gap. After removal of 3 bases from V and 7 bases from J, the junction contained 8 bases not matched to a gene. Germline assignment: CDR1 SGHTA and CDR2 FQGTGA. The CDR3 is made up of 16 amino acids.

Of note for this clone: The sequence runs out 3 residues before the end of the CDR3; the remainder is reconstructed from the germline J gene. V gene TRBV18 combines with J gene TRBJ2-1, with 8 bases that match TRBD2. V was clipped by 6 bases and J by 2 bases; unmatched bases: 3. Germline V gives CDR1 KGHSH, CDR2 LQKENI. CDR3 length: 14 amino acids. The CDR3 loop is CASSGGATYNEQFF. The CDR3 bases that were read are TGTGCCAGCTCCGGGGGGGCAACCTACAATGAG.

This clone appeared many times. The sequence runs out 3 residues before the end of the CDR3; the remainder is reconstructed from the germline J gene. This chain uses TRBV29-1 with TRBJ2-7; D unresolved. V gave up 6 bases and J gave up 2 bases, with 17 bases separating them. Germline CDR1 is SQVTM and CDR2 is ANQGSEA. The CDR3 has 14 residues. The CDR3 loop is CSVPAVNSPYEQYF. The DNA read from the CDR3 is TGCAGCGTCCCGGCCGTCAACAGCCCCTACGAG.

About this clone: The read gets to within 3 residues of the CDR3 end, and the germline J gene fills in the rest. The V gene is TRBV18, the J gene TRBJ2-1; 7 nucleotides match TRBD1. The CDR3 sequence is 16 residues long. Per germline, CDR1 KGHSH and CDR2 LQKENI. The J segment lost 4 bases and the V segment lost 0 bases, leaving 6 bases of the junction unmatched. This chain's CDR3 is CASSPPSQGDYNEQFF. CDR3 DNA (partial): TGTGCCAGCTCACCACCGAGCCAGGGGGATTACAATGAG.

This clone was recorded a few times. The read gets to within 3 residues of the CDR3 end, and the germline J gene fills in the rest. The chain carries TRBV2 and TRBJ2-7; D possibly corresponds to TRBD1 (6 bases). The V and J ends lost 6 bases and 2 bases respectively, with 14 bases between them. There are 14 residues in the CDR3. Per the germline V gene, CDR1 is SNHLY and CDR2 is FYNNEI. The CDR3: CASSARDKAYEQYF. The covered CDR3 bases are TGTGCCAGCAGCGCTAGGGACAAGGCCTACGAG.

This clone occurred many times. The read terminates 3 residues before the CDR3 end, so the remaining end is supplied by the germline J gene. The V call is TRBV5-8, the J call TRBJ2-1, with 7 bases fitting TRBD2. The CDR3 is 14 residues long. CDR1 and CDR2 from the germline V gene are SGHTS and YDEGEE. Losses at the gene ends were 5 bases for V and 3 bases for J; bases not matched to a gene: 5. CDR3 protein: CASRYSGGYNEQFF. CDR3 DNA, as far as it was read: TGTGCCAGCAGATATTCGGGGGGCTACAATGAG.

This clone showed up just a few times. The read stops 3 residues short of the end of the CDR3; the missing end is completed from the germline J gene. This chain uses TRBV30 with TRBJ1-6; D gene ambiguous. Germline CDR1 reads GTSNPN; CDR2 reads SVGIG (reference sequence). The CDR3 covers 15 residues. V lost 3 bases and J 0 bases, leaving 9 bases between the germline ends. CDR3 bases read: TGTGCCTGGAGGGCGGCGAGCTCCTATAATTCACCC. It encodes CAWRAASSYNSP. The complete CDR3 sequence is CAWRAASSYNSPLHF.

The sample holds a few counts of this clone. The read is 3 residues too short to cover the CDR3 end, so that end is filled in from the germline J gene. The chain is built from TRBV7-2 and TRBJ2-1; 10 positions agree with TRBD2. J was trimmed by 7 bases and V by 5 bases; bases with no gene match: 8. Germline assignment: CDR1 SGHTA and CDR2 FQGNSA. CDR3 length: 15 amino acids. CDR3 protein: CASSQRGGRWNEQFF. CDR3 DNA (partial): TGTGCCAGCAGCCAGCGGGGGGGCCGGTGGAATGAG.

The CDR3 region is CASSLLAGGVTDTQYF. CDR3 DNA (partial): TGCGCCAGCAGCTTGCTAGCGGGGGGAGTAACAGATACG. The V and J genes are TRBV5-1 and TRBJ2-3, with 11 bases that match TRBD2. The read halts 3 residues ahead of the CDR3 end, with the missing end drawn from the germline J gene. CDR1 and CDR2 (germline): SGHRS, YFSETQ. V dropped 1 base and J dropped 3; count of bases not matched to a gene: 4. This CDR3 comprises 16 residues.

In this sample, this clone is medium-sized. The read falls 3 residues short of the CDR3 end, and the missing part is taken from the germline J gene. This chain uses TRBV5-4 with TRBJ2-4, with D possibly matching TRBD2 (7 bases). The V end was cut by 9 bases, the J end by 6 bases, with 19 bases between. Germline V gene sequence: CDR1 SGHNT, CDR2 YYREEE (reference sequence). The CDR3 is made up of 14 amino acids. The sequenced part of the CDR3 DNA is TGTGCCAACTCAAAGGATGGGGGGGCAAACATT. Translating gives CANSKDGGANI. The CDR3 in its entirety is CANSKDGGANIQYF.